This TCR beta chain was identified during a study of blood T cell repertoires in COVID-19. This clone was observed a few times. Assay: immunoSEQ multiplex PCR; the TCRdb copy retains only in-frame clones and omits some. This table has some 140,000 clones, over 60% appearing once. This clonotype was obtained from a man older than 75 with acute or convalescent COVID-19. The sequencing input was peripheral blood.

The CDR3 spells CASSLQGAMGTEAFF. CDR3 DNA: TGTGCCAGCTCCCTACAGGGGGCAATGGGCACTGAAGCTTTCTTT. This chain joins TRBV18 and TRBJ1-1; the match to TRBD1 covers 9 bases. From germline, CDR1 is KGHSH and CDR2 LQKENI. V was pared by 6 bases and J by 4 bases, with 9 bases of the junction left unmatched. This CDR3 has 15 residues. Based on the CDR3 plus reference TRBV18 and TRBJ1-1, the full variable domain is NAGVMQNPRHLVRRRGQEARLRCSPMKGHSHVYWYRQLPEEGLKFMVYLQKENIIDESGMPKERFSAEFPKEGPSILRIQQVVRGDSAAYFCASSLQGAMGTEAFFGQGTRLTVV.